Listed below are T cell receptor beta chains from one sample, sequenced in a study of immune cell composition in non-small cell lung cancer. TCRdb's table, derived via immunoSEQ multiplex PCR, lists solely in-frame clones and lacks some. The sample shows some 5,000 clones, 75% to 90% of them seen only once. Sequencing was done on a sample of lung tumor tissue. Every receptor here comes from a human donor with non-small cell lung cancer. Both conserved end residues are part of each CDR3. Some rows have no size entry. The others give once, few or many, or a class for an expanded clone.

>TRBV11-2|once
CASALVANYEQYF
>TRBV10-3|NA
CAISDRQGAGNTIYF
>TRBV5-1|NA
CASSLGTGGNEQYF
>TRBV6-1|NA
CASSEVGRARIGAFF
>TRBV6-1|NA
CASSVARGQVGYTF
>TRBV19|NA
CASSLWGSGVTEAFF
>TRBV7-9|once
CASSRSLLRDEKLFF
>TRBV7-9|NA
CASSPGGEKLFF
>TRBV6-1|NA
CASSGSTSGSPGELFF
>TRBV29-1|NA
CSVDRAGTDTQYF
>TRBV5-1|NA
CASSLGQGANEQYF
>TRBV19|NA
CASSSLTGGTSYEQYF
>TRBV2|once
CASSKGVRQPQHF
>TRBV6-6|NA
CASSYGPRNTEAFF
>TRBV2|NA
CASSGVAEKLFF
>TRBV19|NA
CASVSQGYEQYF
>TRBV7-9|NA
CASSPPGGTQYF
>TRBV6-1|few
CASSEAWAASGRGTNYEQYF
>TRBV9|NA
CASSSQDRYTGELFF
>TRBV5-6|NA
CASSLQASEKLFF
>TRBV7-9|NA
CASSLVSGPPNEQFF
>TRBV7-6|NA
CASSSQAGTEAFF
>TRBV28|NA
CASSFNSPEQFF
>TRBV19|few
CASSPYQGSNYGYTF
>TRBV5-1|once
CASSLSQPGVGELFF
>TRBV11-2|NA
CASSIPGPSTDTQYF
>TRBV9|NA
CASSVGQGRAYEQYF
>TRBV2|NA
CASRDSNSPLHF
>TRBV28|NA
CASSAPTGGFTLLQETQYF
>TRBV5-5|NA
CASSLGGGRASGNTIYF
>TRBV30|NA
CAWIGQPNYGYTF
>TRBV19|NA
CASSISSQGSYEQYF
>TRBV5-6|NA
CASSLASTGGDYGYTF
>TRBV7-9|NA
CASSLAGTGAYEQYF
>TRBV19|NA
CASSGSIGAGGYTF
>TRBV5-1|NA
CASSNDGEQYF
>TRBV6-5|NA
CASSLGETYEQYF
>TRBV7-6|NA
CASSLGSTGNSGNTIYF
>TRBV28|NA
CASSLVQGADTQYF
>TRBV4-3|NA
CASSRIGTGQRDTQYF
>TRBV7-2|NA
CASSLVVTSNNEQFF
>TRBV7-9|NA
CASSLAALGELFF
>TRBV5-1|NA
CASSSGQGGGFGGTEAFF
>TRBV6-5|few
CASSETANEKLFF
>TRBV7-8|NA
CASSPTSTDQPQHF
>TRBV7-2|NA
CASSPPGQGHEQYF
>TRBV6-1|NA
CASSEPRGGDYGYTF
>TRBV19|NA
CASSISAVYYNEQFF
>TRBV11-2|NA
CASSFLRGTSYEQYF
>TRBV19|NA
CASSTGPSGGSWNIQYF
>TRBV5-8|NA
CASSPARSYEQYF